The clone carrying this TCR beta chain was picked up one time. These data come from a study of blood T cell repertoires in COVID-19. Sequencing was performed with immunoSEQ multiplex PCR; in TCRdb, only in-frame clones are kept and a portion is missing. Among around 190,000 clones, roughly four fifths were seen once, and the ten largest hold about 10%. The CDR3 has 12 amino acids. V lost 0 bases and J 7 bases, leaving 6 bases between the germline ends. Germline V gives CDR1 SNHLY, CDR2 FYNNEI. The receptor was isolated from a middle-aged man who had recovered from COVID-19. The sample comprised PBMCs or T cells enriched from blood (not recorded which). J is TRBJ1-1 and V is TRBV2; D not certain. The CDR3 DNA reads as TGTGCCAGCAGTGAAGCGCTGAGTGAAGCTTTCTTT. Translated, it gives CASSEALSEAFF.